A selection of T cell receptor beta chains follows, all from one sample in a study of blood T cells in healthy people across ages. Using its own MiXCR run on the 5' RACE reads, TCRdb lists one record per CDR3 protein. Of around 790,000 distinct CDR3 sequences listed, under 45% are singletons. Sequencing was carried out using blood. The receptor source for this set is a man in his sixties in good health. CDR3s include the opening cysteine and the closing phenylalanine or tryptophan. The D gene is left open where the match is weak. Not every row has a clone size; where given, it reads once, few, many or a size class.

j_gene,d_gene,v_gene,abundance,CDR3nt,CDR3aa
TRBJ2-5,.,TRBV5-1,.,TGCGCCAGCAGTACCACCGGTTACCAAGAGACCCAGTACTTC,CASSTTGYQETQYF
TRBJ2-7,.,TRBV5-5,.,TGTGCCAGCAGCCTAGGACACCTCTCCTCCTCCTACGAGCAGTACTTC,CASSLGHLSSSYEQYF
TRBJ2-7,TRBD1,TRBV4-3,.,TGCGCCAGCAGCCAAGGGGTAGGGGGCCCGTACGAGCAGTACTTC,CASSQGVGGPYEQYF
TRBJ1-4,.,TRBV5-4,few,TGTGCCAGCAGCTTAGGTGTAAATGAAAAACTGTTTTTT,CASSLGVNEKLFF
TRBJ2-5,TRBD1,TRBV7-2,few,TGTGCCAGCAGCCCCGCCCAGACAGGGTTAGAGACCCAGTACTTC,CASSPAQTGLETQYF
TRBJ1-6,.,TRBV25-1,few,TGTGCCAGCAGTGAAGAGGAAGGTTCTAATTCACCCCTCCACTTT,CASSEEEGSNSPLHF
TRBJ2-1,.,TRBV20-1,.,TGCAGTGTCCGACGCCAGTCCGGGACTCACCCGTTCTTC,CSVRRQSGTHPFF
TRBJ2-1,TRBD2,TRBV20-1,many,TGCAGTGCTAGGCCGGGACTAGCGGGGGGAAGCTCCTACAATGAGCAGTTCTTC,CSARPGLAGGSSYNEQFF
TRBJ2-7,.,TRBV21-1,.,TGTGCCAGCATCCCCGGAGACGATGAGCAGTACTTC,CASIPGDDEQYF
TRBJ2-5,.,TRBV3-1,.,TGTGCCAGCAGGACTCGGGAGACCCAGTACTTC,CASRTRETQYF
TRBJ2-3,.,TRBV6-5,.,TGTGCCAGCAGACAACCGGGGAGCACAGATACGCAGTATTTT,CASRQPGSTDTQYF
TRBJ2-7,.,TRBV20-1,.,TGCAGTGCCACAAACTCCTACGAGCAGTACTTC,CSATNSYEQYF
TRBJ2-1,.,TRBV27,.,TGTGCCAGCAGCAACGTCCCAGGGGAAGAGCAGTTCTTC,CASSNVPGEEQFF
TRBJ2-2,.,TRBV6-5,few,TGTGCCAGCAGCTCGGGGGGGACAGGGCGAATCGGGGAGCTGTTTTTT,CASSSGGTGRIGELFF
TRBJ1-2,.,TRBV4-1,.,TGCGCCAGCAGCCCTGACAGGCTTGGAGGCTACACCTTC,CASSPDRLGGYTF
TRBJ2-1,TRBD2,TRBV20-1,.,TGCAGTGCCCCGGGACTAGCGGGGGGGTCTTACAATGAGCAGTTCTTC,CSAPGLAGGSYNEQFF
TRBJ2-7,.,TRBV6-6,.,TGTGCCAGCAGCCGACAGGGAGGCGACGAGCAGTACTTC,CASSRQGGDEQYF
TRBJ2-1,.,TRBV12-3/TRBV12-4,.,TGTGCCAGCAGTGGACAGTATGATGAGCAGTTCTTC,CASSGQYDEQFF
TRBJ2-7,TRBD2,TRBV3-1,few,TGTGCCAGCAGCCGCAGCGGGGAAAAATACGAGCAGTACTTC,CASSRSGEKYEQYF
TRBJ2-5,TRBD1,TRBV24-1,.,TGTGCCACCAGTGACGCAGGGGGCCCGAATGGCCAGACCCAGTACTTC,CATSDAGGPNGQTQYF
TRBJ2-7,.,TRBV28,.,TGTGTCAGCAGTTCGGGACAAAACTACGAGCAGTACTTC,CVSSSGQNYEQYF
TRBJ2-7,.,TRBV12-3/TRBV12-4,many,TGTGCCAGCAGTCCAGGACGGACTAAACTCTCCTACGAGCAGTACTTC,CASSPGRTKLSYEQYF